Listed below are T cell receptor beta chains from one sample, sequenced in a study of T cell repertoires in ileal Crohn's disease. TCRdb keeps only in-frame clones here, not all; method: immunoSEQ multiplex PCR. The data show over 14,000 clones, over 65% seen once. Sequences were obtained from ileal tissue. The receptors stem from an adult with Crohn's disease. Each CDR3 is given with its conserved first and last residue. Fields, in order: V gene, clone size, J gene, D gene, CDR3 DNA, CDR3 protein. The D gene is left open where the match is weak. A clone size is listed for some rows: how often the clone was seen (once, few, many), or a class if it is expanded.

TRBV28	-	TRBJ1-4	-	TGTGCCAGCAGTTCGTCAGGGGCCGAGAATGAAAAACTGTTTTTT	CASSSSGAENEKLFF
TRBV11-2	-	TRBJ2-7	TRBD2	TGTGCCAGCAGCTCTACTAGCGGGGGGACCGAGCAGTACTTC	CASSSTSGGTEQYF
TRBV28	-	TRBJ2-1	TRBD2	TGTGCCAGCAGCTGGACTAGCGGGGGGCCGGGTGAGCAGTTCTTC	CASSWTSGGPGEQFF
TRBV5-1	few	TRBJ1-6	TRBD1	TGCGCCAGCAGCACCGGACAGGGTGGTAATTCACCCCTCCACTTT	CASSTGQGGNSPLHF
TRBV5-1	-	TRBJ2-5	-	TGCGCCAGCAGCTGGCAAAGACAAGAGACCCAGTACTTC	CASSWQRQETQYF
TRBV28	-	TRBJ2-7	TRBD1	TGTGCCAGCAGTTCCCCGGGACAGGCATACGAGCAGTACTTC	CASSSPGQAYEQYF
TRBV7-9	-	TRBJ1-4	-	TGTGCCAGCAGCCCGGAAGGAGCAACTAATGAAAAACTGTTTTTT	CASSPEGATNEKLFF
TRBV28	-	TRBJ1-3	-	TGTGCCAGCAGTCACCGGGAAAAAAACACCATATATTTT	CASSHREKNTIYF
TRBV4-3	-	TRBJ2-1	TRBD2	TGCGCCAGCAGCCAAGAAGCGGCGGCTAGCGGGGGGGCGCATGAGCAGTTCTTC	CASSQEAAASGGAHEQFF
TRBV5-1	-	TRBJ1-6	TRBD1	TGCGCCAGCAGCTTGGCCCGGAGGGGGCCAGGTAACAATTCACCCCTCCACTTT	CASSLARRGPGNNSPLHF
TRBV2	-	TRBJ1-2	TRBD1	TGTGCCAGCAAGACGGACAGGGATTATGGCTACACCTTC	CASKTDRDYGYTF
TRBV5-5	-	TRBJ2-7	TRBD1	TGTGCCAGCAGCACAGAGACAGGGTCCCACGAGCAGTACTTC	CASSTETGSHEQYF
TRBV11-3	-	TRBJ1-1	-	TGTGCCAGCAGCCTCCATAGGAACACTGAAGCTTTCTTT	CASSLHRNTEAFF
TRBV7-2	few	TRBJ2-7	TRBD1	TGTGCCAGCAGCTGGGGACAGGGTCCCCTCTACGAGCAGTACTTC	CASSWGQGPLYEQYF
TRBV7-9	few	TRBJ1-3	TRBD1	TGTGCCAGCAGTCTCGGACAGGGGGGAGGAAACACCATATATTTT	CASSLGQGGGNTIYF
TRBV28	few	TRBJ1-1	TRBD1	TGTGCCAGCAGTCCGCGACAGGGTATGAGGACTGAAGCTTTCTTT	CASSPRQGMRTEAFF
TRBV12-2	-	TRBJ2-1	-	TGTGCAAGTCGCCTACGAGCTGAAAGCTCCTACAATGAGCAGTTCTTC	CASRLRAESSYNEQFF
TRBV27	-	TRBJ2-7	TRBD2	TGTGCCAGCAGTTTATCGGGCGGGGGGGCCCGGTCCGAGCAGTACTTC	CASSLSGGGARSEQYF
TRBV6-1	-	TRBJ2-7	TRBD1	TGTGCCAGCAGCGCTCCGGGACAGGGGTCCTACGAGCAGTACTTC	CASSAPGQGSYEQYF
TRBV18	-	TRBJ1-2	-	TGTGCCAGCTCATCAGGTCAGAACTATGGCTACACCTTC	CASSSGQNYGYTF
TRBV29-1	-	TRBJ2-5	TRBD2	TGCAGCGTTGTAGGGGCGGGGGGATTCCAAGAGACCCAGTACTTC	CSVVGAGGFQETQYF
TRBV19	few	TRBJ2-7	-	TGTGCCAGTAGTACGGCCCCCGGGGTAGTGAGAGAGCAGTACTTC	CASSTAPGVVREQYF
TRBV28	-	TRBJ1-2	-	TGTGCCAGCAGTGGGGGACTCAACTATGGCTACACCTTC	CASSGGLNYGYTF
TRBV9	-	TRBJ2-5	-	TGTGCCAGCAGCCCAGGGAATGGGCGGAACCAAGAGACCCAGTACTTC	CASSPGNGRNQETQYF
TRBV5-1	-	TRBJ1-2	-	TGCGCCAGCAGCTTGCGGCTCGACAGAACGTCTGGCTACACCTTC	CASSLRLDRTSGYTF
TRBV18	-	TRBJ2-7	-	TGTGCCAGCTCAGGCAGCTCCTACGAGCAGTACTTC	CASSGSSYEQYF
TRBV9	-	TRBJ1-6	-	TGTGCCAGCAGCGGCGGGAACTATAATTCACCCCTCCACTTT	CASSGGNYNSPLHF
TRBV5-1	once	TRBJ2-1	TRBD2	TGCGCCAGCAGCTTGGGCCTAGCGGGGGGGCTTCAGAATGAGCAGTTCTTC	CASSLGLAGGLQNEQFF
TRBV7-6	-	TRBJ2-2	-	TGTGCCAGCAGCTTAGCGCGGGACAGAGTCCTGTTTTTT	CASSLARDRVLFF
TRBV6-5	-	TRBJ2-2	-	TGTGCCAGCAGCTACGTAGACGGGGAGCTGTTTTTT	CASSYVDGELFF
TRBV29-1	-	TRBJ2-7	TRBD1	TGCAGCGTTTCTGGCCTGACAGGGACCTACGAGCAGTACTTC	CSVSGLTGTYEQYF
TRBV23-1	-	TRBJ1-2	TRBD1	TGCGCCAGCAGGAAACAGGGGGATCTTAACTATGGCTACACCTTC	CASRKQGDLNYGYTF
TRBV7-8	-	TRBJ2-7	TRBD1	TGTGCCAGCAGCTTAGGGGTGACAGGGGGCTACGAGCAGTACTTC	CASSLGVTGGYEQYF
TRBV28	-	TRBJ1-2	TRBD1	TGTGCCAGCAGTTTGGGGTCAGGGGGCTTCGGATTTGGCTACACCTTC	CASSLGSGGFGFGYTF
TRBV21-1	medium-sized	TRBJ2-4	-	TGTGCCAGCAGCGGACAGGGGACCAAAAACATTCAGTACTTC	CASSGQGTKNIQYF
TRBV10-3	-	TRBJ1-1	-	TGTGCCATCAGTGGTTCATTCTGGGACATGAACACTGAAGCTTTCTTT	CAISGSFWDMNTEAFF
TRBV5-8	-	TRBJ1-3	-	TGTGCCAGCAGCTTGGGACAGTTCTCTGGAAACACCATATATTTT	CASSLGQFSGNTIYF
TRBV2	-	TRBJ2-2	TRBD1	TGTGCCAGCGAGGGACAGGGGACCGGGGAGCTGTTTTTT	CASEGQGTGELFF
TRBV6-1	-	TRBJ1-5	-	TGTGCCAGCAGCGCACAAGTTAGCAATCAGCCCCAGCATTTT	CASSAQVSNQPQHF
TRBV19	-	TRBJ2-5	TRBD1	TGTGCCAGTAGTGGGGACAGGGGGATTAGAGAGACCCAGTACTTC	CASSGDRGIRETQYF
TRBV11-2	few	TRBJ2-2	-	TGTGCCAGCAGCCCGGAAACGGGGGTGGGAAGTGGGGAGCTGTTTTTT	CASSPETGVGSGELFF
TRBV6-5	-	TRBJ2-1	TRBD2	TGTGCCAGCAGTCGACTAGCGGGAGCTAACAATGAGCAGTTCTTC	CASSRLAGANNEQFF